This TCR beta chain was sequenced during a study of PD-1 blockade in classical Hodgkin lymphoma. Relapse was seen in all patients after autologous stem cell transplantation, and brentuximab vedotin exposure was variable. Overall study results and limits: Newly diagnosed patients were reported to start with lower TCR diversity than healthy donors. Exclusion applied to patients who initiated nivolumab less than 1 year following ASCT. The baseline diversity of complete responders showed similarity to that of newly diagnosed patients.

Trimming cost V 0 bases and J 10 bases, with 28 bases left between them. This CDR3 has 17 residues. Germline V gives CDR1 GTSNPN, CDR2 SVGIG (reference sequence). As to this clone: The antigen remains unidentified.

Some clones are missing from TCRdb's copy, which holds only in-frame ones; the method was immunoSEQ multiplex PCR. The data contain 21,000 or so clones, about 68% of them singletons. The source was peripheral blood mononuclear cells (PBMCs), collected at baseline. The chain recombines TRBV30 with TRBJ2-7; D is tentatively TRBD1 or TRBD2 (6 bases each). The TCR was taken from a human donor with classical Hodgkin lymphoma. The CDR3 loop is CAWSVPRRDGGPTIQYF. The CDR3 nucleotides are TGTGCCTGGAGTGTACCCCGACGGGACGGGGGCCCGACGATCCAGTACTTC.